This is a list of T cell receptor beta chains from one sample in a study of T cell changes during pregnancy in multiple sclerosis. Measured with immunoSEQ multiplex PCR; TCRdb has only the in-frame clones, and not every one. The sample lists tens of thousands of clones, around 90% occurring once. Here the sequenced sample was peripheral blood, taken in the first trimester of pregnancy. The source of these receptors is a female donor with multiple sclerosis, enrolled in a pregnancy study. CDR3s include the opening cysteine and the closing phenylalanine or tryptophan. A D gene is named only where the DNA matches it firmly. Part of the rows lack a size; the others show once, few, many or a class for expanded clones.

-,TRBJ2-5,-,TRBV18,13,TGTGCCAGCTCACCGGGGACTCGGGAGACCCAGTACTTC,CASSPGTRETQYF
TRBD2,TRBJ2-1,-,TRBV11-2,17,TGTGCCAGCAGCTTAAACTCCGGGACTAGCGACATTGTTGAGCAGTTCTTC,CASSLNSGTSDIVEQFF
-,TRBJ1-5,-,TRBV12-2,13,TGTGCAAGTCGCTTAGCCCGTGATCAGCCCCAGCATTTT,CASRLARDQPQHF
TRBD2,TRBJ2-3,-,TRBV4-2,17,TGTGCCAGCAGCCAGAGTCGTACTAGCGGGAGGACAGATACGCAGTATTTT,CASSQSRTSGRTDTQYF
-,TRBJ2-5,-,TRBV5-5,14,TGTGCCAGCAGCTTGACAGGTTCTCAAGAGACCCAGTACTTC,CASSLTGSQETQYF
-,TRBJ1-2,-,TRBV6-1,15,TGTGCCAGCAGTGTAACAGAGACGGGAACATATGGCTACACCTTC,CASSVTETGTYGYTF
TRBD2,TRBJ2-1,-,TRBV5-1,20,TGCGCCAGCAGCTTCTCCCCCAACCTAGCGGGAGGGTTGGTCTACAATGAGCAGTTCTTC,CASSFSPNLAGGLVYNEQFF
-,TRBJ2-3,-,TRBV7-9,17,TGTGCCAGCAGCTCCGCAGTTGGGGGCAGGAACACAGATACGCAGTATTTT,CASSSAVGGRNTDTQYF
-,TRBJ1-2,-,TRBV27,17,TGTGCCAGCAAAAACTCTAATATTGGGGACATCCGCTATGGCTACACCTTC,CASKNSNIGDIRYGYTF
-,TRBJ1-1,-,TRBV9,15,TGTGCCAGCAGCGTCGACGGGACAAGGAACACTGAAGCTTTCTTT,CASSVDGTRNTEAFF
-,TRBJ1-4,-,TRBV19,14,TGTGCCAGTAGTACCGACAGTACTAATGAAAAACTGTTTTTT,CASSTDSTNEKLFF
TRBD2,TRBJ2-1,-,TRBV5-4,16,TGTGCCAGCAGCTTGGGAGCGGGAGCCAGATACAATGAGCAGTTCTTC,CASSLGAGARYNEQFF
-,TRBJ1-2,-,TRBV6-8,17,TGTGCCAGCAGCCCGGGGACCCCAGGGCACAGGGAGGGTGGCTACACCTTC,CASSPGTPGHREGGYTF
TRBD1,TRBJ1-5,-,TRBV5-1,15,TGCGCCAGCAGCTTGGGGGACAGGGCGTCACAGCCCCAGCATTTT,CASSLGDRASQPQHF
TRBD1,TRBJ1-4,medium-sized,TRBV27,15,TGTGCCAGCAGCCTATCGACAGGGGAGTATGAAAAACTGTTTTTT,CASSLSTGEYEKLFF
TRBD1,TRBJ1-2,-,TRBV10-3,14,TGTGCCATCACCCCGGACAGGGCTAACTATGGCTACACCTTC,CAITPDRANYGYTF
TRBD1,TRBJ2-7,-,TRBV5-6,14,TGTGCCAGCAGCTTCGGACAGGGGGTACACGAGCAGTACTTC,CASSFGQGVHEQYF
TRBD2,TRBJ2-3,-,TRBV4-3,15,TGCGCCAGCAGCCGAGCTAGCGGCGGGCGAGATACGCAGTATTTT,CASSRASGGRDTQYF
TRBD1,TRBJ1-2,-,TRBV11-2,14,TGTGCCAGCAGCTCTCTCAGGGGGCGTCATGGCTACACCTTC,CASSSLRGRHGYTF
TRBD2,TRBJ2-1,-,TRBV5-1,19,TGCGCCAGCACCATGTTCGGGACTAGCGGGACGAGCTCCTACAATGAGCAGTTCTTC,CASTMFGTSGTSSYNEQFF
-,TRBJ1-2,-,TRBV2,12,TGTGCCAGCGTAGGACAGAACTATGGCTACACCTTC,CASVGQNYGYTF
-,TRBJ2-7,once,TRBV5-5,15,TGTGCCAGCAGCTTGGGAAGGGGGAGCGCCTACGAGCAGTACTTC,CASSLGRGSAYEQYF
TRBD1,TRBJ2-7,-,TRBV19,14,TGTGCCAGTAGCGCCGGGACAGGGAACTACGAGCAGTACTTC,CASSAGTGNYEQYF
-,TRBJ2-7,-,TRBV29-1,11,TGCAGCGTTGACACAGGGCGGGAGCAGTACTTC,CSVDTGREQYF
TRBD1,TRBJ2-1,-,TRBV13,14,TGTGCCAGCAGCTTCCGGGACAGCTACAATGAGCAGTTCTTC,CASSFRDSYNEQFF
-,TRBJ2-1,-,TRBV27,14,TGTGCCAGCAGTCCGCTTCTCAGGGTCAATGAGCAGTTCTTC,CASSPLLRVNEQFF
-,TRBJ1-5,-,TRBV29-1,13,TGCAGCGTTGCACGGGGTTCGGGTCAGCCCCAGCATTTT,CSVARGSGQPQHF
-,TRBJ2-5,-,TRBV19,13,TGTGCCAGTAGTATAGGCGGGGAAGAGACCCAGTACTTC,CASSIGGEETQYF
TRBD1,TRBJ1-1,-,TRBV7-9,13,TGTGCCAGCAGCCGGACAGGGATTGGGGCTGCTTTCTTT,CASSRTGIGAAFF
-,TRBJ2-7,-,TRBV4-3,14,TGCGCCAGCAGCAAAAGCGCGGGCTCCTACGAGCAGTACTTC,CASSKSAGSYEQYF
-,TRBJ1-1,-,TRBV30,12,TGTGCCTGGACCCACAGTTCCACTGAAGCTTTCTTT,CAWTHSSTEAFF
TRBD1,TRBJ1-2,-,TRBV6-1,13,TGTGCCAGCAGAGGACAGGGGGGGGATGGCTACACCTTC,CASRGQGGDGYTF
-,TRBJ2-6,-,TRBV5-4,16,TGTGCCAGCAGCTCAGGACAGCACTCTGGGGCCAACGTCCTGACTTTC,CASSSGQHSGANVLTF
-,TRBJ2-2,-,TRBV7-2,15,TGTGCCAGCAGCCGCGGGGCGGTCTCGACCGGGGAGCTGTTTTTT,CASSRGAVSTGELFF
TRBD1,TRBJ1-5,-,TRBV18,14,TGTGCCAGCTCACCTCCGGGACAGGGAGGATCCCAGCATTTT,CASSPPGQGGSQHF
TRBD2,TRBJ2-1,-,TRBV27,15,TGTGCCAGCAGAAAAGCGGGAGGAACCTACAATGAGCAGTTCTTC,CASRKAGGTYNEQFF
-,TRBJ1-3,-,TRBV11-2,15,TGTGCCAGCAGCTTAGGTCTTACAGCTGGAAACACCATATATTTT,CASSLGLTAGNTIYF
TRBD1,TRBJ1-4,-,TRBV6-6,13,TGTGCCAGCGGGGGACAGGGGAACGAAAAACTGTTTTTT,CASGGQGNEKLFF
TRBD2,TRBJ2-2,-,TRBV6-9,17,TGTGCCAGCAGTTATTCTACCGGGGAGGGGAACACCGGGGAGCTGTTTTTT,CASSYSTGEGNTGELFF
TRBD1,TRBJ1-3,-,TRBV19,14,TGTGCCAGTAGTGGGACAGGGCCCGGAAACACCATATATTTT,CASSGTGPGNTIYF
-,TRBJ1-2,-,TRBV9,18,TGTGCCAGCAGCGTAGGCAATATCGGGGGGTCGCAAAACTATGGCTACACCTTC,CASSVGNIGGSQNYGYTF
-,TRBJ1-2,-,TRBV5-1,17,TGCGCCAGCAGCTTAGCACACCGGGCCGCAGGGGTTATTGGCTACACCTTC,CASSLAHRAAGVIGYTF